The present entry profiles one TCR beta chain with its context. Reverse transcription of roughly 0.5 to 1 ug RNA used random hexamers. TCRdb independently ran MiXCR on the immunoSEQ multiplex PCR reads; one entry per CDR3 protein. The sample consists of 120,000 or so distinct CDR3 sequences, roughly 94% of them appearing once. The data were taken from a study of CD8 T cells in Susac syndrome. Peripheral blood CD8+ and CD4+ T cells were profiled by TCR beta sequencing. Trimming took off 4 bases at V and 2 bases at J, with 10 bases between the two ends. CDR1 is SGHDT, CDR2 YYEEEE, per germline. This CDR3 is built from 14 residues.

V gene TRBV5-6 combines with J gene TRBJ2-1; D is uncertain. This sequence was found in a human donor with Susac syndrome. The specimen sequenced was CD8+ T cells from PBMCs. This CDR3 is CASSEDPTYNEQFF. As DNA, the CDR3 is TGTGCCAGCAGCGAGGACCCGACCTACAATGAGCAGTTCTTC.